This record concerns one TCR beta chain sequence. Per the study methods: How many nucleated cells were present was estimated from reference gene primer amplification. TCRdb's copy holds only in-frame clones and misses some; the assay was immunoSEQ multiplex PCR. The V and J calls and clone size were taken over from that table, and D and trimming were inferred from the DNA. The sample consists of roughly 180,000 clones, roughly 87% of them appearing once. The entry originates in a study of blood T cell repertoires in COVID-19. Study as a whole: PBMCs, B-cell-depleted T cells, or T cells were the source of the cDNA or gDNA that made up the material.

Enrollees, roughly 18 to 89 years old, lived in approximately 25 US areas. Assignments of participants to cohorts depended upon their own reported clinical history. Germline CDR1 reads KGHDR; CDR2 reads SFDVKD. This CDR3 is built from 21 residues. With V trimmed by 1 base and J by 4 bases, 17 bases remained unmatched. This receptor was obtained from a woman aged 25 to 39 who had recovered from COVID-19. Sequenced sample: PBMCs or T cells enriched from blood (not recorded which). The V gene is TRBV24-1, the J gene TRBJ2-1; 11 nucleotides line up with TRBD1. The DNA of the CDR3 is TGTGCCACCAGTGATTTCGCCGGGACAGGGGGGCAGCGGGGCTATTACAATGAGCAGTTCTTC. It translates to CATSDFAGTGGQRGYYNEQFF.